This T cell receptor (beta chain) was retrieved from a study of blood T cells in healthy people across ages. The use of a sample-barcoded 5' primer and a J-beta primer mix characterized a second PCR of roughly 6 to 11 cycles. MiXCR, applied by TCRdb to the 5' RACE reads, yields one record per CDR3 protein. The sample has about 1 million distinct CDR3 sequences, 40% to 55% seen once. The germline V gene encodes CDR1 DFQATT and CDR2 SNEGSKA (reference sequence). This CDR3 comprises 13 residues. Trimming at V came to 1 base and at J to 3 bases, leaving 1 base not matched to a gene. Study conclusions and caveats: In older individuals, TCR beta diversity per million T cells was lower, falling roughly linearly with age.

This clonotype appeared many times. The target antigen is unknown. This rearrangement joins TRBV20-1 to TRBJ2-7, with TRBD2 matching 9 bases. The clonotype comes from a woman aged 55-70 years in good health. Sequenced input: blood. The DNA for the CDR3 is TGCAGTGCTAGAGGGACTAGCGACTACGAGCAGTACTTC. Protein sequence: CSARGTSDYEQYF.